This TCR beta chain comes out of a study of spatial heterogeneity in lung cancer. Across the whole study: PBMC samples from follow-up, when available, were sequenced at a median of roughly two years post-resection. There were, on average, more than ten raw-read appearances for each unique TCR and UMI combination. Overall study findings and caveats: TCRs found ubiquitously expanded in tumor appeared in blood more at resection than at follow-up.

The CDR3 is 12 amino acids. The V gene lost 4 bases and the J gene lost 4 bases, with 9 bases spanning the gap. The germline CDR1 and CDR2 sequences are SQVTM and ANQGSEA. On each TCR cDNA molecule, a unique molecular identifier was present. TCRdb re-analysed the 5' RACE reads in MiXCR, keeping a single row per CDR3 protein. The sample gives over 45,000 distinct CDR3 sequences, 10% to 15% of which show up once; roughly 32% is in the top ten. Sample time point: blood at routine non-recurrence follow-up after resection. In this sample, this clonotype turned up many times. Its antigen is still unknown. The chain combines TRBV29-1 with TRBJ2-3; a possible D gene is TRBD2 (5 bases). Sample: PBMCs, taken at follow-up. This TCR came from a male donor with early-stage non-small cell lung cancer. The CDR3 sequence is CSVVGSADTQYF. The DNA for the CDR3 is TGCAGCGTTGTAGGGAGCGCAGATACGCAGTATTTT.